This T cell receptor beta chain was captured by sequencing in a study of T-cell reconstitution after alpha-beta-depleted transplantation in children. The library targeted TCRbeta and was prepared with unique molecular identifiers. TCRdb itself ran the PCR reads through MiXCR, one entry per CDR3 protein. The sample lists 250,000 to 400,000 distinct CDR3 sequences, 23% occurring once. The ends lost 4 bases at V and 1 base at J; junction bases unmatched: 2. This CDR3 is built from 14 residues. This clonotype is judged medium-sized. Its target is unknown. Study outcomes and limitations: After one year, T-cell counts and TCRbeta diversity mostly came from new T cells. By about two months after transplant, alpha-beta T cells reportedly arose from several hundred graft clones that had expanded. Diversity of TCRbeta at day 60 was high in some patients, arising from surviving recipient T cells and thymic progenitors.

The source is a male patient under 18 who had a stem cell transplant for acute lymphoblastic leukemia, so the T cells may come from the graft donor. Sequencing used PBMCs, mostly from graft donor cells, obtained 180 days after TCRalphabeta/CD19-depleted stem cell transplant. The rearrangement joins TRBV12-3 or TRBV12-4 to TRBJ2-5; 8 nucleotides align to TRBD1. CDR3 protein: CASSSGQGQETQYF. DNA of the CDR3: TGTGCCAGCAGTTCCGGACAGGGCCAAGAGACCCAGTACTTC.